This T cell receptor (beta chain) emerged from a study of cytomegalovirus exposure and HLA in healthy donors. Study information: The roughly 120 validation repertoires, a later analysis reported, used the same platform as the 666 first-cohort repertoires.

TCRdb's table, derived via immunoSEQ multiplex PCR, lists solely in-frame clones and lacks some. The table has about 73,000 clones, over 90% seen once. This CDR3 region has 15 residues. V shed 5 bases and J 3 bases; nucleotides not matched to a gene: 2. The germline V gene has CDR1 WNHNN and CDR2 SYGVQD (reference sequence). This clonotype originated in a woman aged 18-30 years in good health and CMV-seronegative. Sequenced input: PBMCs. This chain joins TRBV10-1 and TRBJ2-1; 12 bases line up with TRBD2. The CDR3 DNA follows: TGCGCCAGCAGTTTGACTAGCGGGAGCTACAATGAGCAGTTCTTC. Translated, it gives CASSLTSGSYNEQFF.